A selection of T cell receptor beta chains follows, all from one sample in a study of blood T cell repertoires in COVID-19. Clones were read by immunoSEQ multiplex PCR, and TCRdb kept only the in-frame ones, dropping some. The table shows 400,000 to 550,000 clones, with roughly 91% occurring only once. The sample taken for sequencing was peripheral blood. These receptors all come from a woman in her 30s with acute or convalescent COVID-19. Both conserved end residues are part of each CDR3. Each record gives: clone size, J gene, V gene, D gene, CDR3 DNA, CDR3 protein. The D gene is left open where the match is weak. Clone size is stated in some rows and not others, as once, few, many or a class when expanded.

- | TRBJ1-3 | TRBV28 | - | TGTGCCAGCAGTTTCGGGGGTAACGGAAACACCATATATTTT | CASSFGGNGNTIYF
- | TRBJ1-2 | TRBV10-3 | TRBD1 | TGTGCCATCTGGGGGACAGAGGGCTATGGCTACACCTTC | CAIWGTEGYGYTF
- | TRBJ2-7 | TRBV25-1 | - | TGTGCCAGCAGTGATCGAGTAGACAAGGCTTATCACGAGCAGTACTTC | CASSDRVDKAYHEQYF
- | TRBJ2-3 | TRBV9 | TRBD2 | TGTGCCAGCAGCACCACCCTGGGGGGGTCCACAGATACGCAGTATTTT | CASSTTLGGSTDTQYF
many | TRBJ1-3 | TRBV4-1 | TRBD1 | TGCGCCAGCAGCCAGGGGACAGGGCCAATAAAGAGCTCTGGAAACACCATATATTTT | CASSQGTGPIKSSGNTIYF
- | TRBJ2-7 | TRBV4-1 | TRBD1 | TGCGCCAGCAGCTTAAGACAGGGGATCTACGAGCAGTACTTC | CASSLRQGIYEQYF
- | TRBJ2-7 | TRBV4-1 | - | TGCGCCAGCAGCCAAGGGGACTTCTACGAGCAGTACTTC | CASSQGDFYEQYF
once | TRBJ1-2 | TRBV9 | - | TGTGCCAGCTCCACAGGCTATGGCTACACCTTC | CASSTGYGYTF
- | TRBJ2-7 | TRBV4-2 | - | TGTGCCAGCAGCCAAGTTTCGCGGGGTAAACCGTACGAGCAGTACTTC | CASSQVSRGKPYEQYF
- | TRBJ2-7 | TRBV7-8 | TRBD1 | TGTGCCAGCAGCTTAGGGGGACAGGGAACCGAGCAGTACTTC | CASSLGGQGTEQYF
once | TRBJ1-1 | TRBV24-1 | TRBD1 | TGTGCCCCGCGTTTTTGGGTCGGGCTAGGGGGCGAAGCTTTCTTT | CAPRFWVGLGGEAFF
- | TRBJ2-7 | TRBV30 | - | TGTGCCTGGAGCGGAGACCCTAGGGGCTACGAGCAGTACTTC | CAWSGDPRGYEQYF
- | TRBJ1-4 | TRBV28 | TRBD1 | TGTGCCAGCAGAAGACAGGGCTCTCGGGAAAAACTGTTTTTT | CASRRQGSREKLFF